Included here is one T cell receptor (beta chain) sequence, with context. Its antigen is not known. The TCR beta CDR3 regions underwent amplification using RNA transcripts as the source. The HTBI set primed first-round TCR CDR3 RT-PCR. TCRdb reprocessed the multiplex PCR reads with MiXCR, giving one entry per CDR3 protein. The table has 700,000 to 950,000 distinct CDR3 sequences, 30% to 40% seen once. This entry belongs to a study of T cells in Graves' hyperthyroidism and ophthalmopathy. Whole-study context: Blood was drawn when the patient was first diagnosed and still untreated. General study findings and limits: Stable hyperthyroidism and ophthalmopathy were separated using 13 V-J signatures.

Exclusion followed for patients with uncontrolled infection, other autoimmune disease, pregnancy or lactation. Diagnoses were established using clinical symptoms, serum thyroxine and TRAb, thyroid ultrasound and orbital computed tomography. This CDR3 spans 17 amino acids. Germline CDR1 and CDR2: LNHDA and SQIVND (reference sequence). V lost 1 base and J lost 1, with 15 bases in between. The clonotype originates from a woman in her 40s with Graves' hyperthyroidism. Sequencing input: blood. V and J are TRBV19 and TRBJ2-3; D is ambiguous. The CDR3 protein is CASSIGASDLRTDTQYF. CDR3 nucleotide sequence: TGTGCCAGTAGTATAGGGGCCAGCGACCTACGCACAGATACGCAGTATTTT.